This passage covers 24 T cell receptor beta chains from one sample sequenced in a study of blood T cell repertoires in COVID-19. Data came from immunoSEQ multiplex PCR; TCRdb stores just in-frame clones and leaves some out. The table has about 160,000 clones, just under 95% seen once. The sequenced material came from peripheral blood. Receptor source: a woman between 45 and 65 years old with acute or convalescent COVID-19.

The rearrangement joins TRBV20-1 to TRBJ2-5; 7 nucleotides align to TRBD2. The germline gives CDR1 DFQATT, CDR2 SNEGSKA (reference sequence). This CDR3 is built from 17 residues. V was clipped by 3 bases and J by 5 bases; unmatched bases: 18. CDR3 nucleotide sequence: TGCAGTGCTAGTCGGGGTGGGGGAGGGCCTATATGGGAGACCCAGTACTTC. Its protein product is CSASRGGGGPIWETQYF.

This chain links TRBV5-5 with TRBJ1-3; TRBD1 might be the D (5 bases). This CDR3 is built from 17 residues. The germline CDR1 and CDR2 sequences are SGHKS and YYEKEE (reference sequence). Trimming removed 6 bases at V and 4 bases at J, with 23 bases between. The CDR3 region has the DNA TGTGCCAGCACCTTCTCTCCGGCAGGGAATTTAGGAAACACCATATATTTT. Its protein product is CASTFSPAGNLGNTIYF.

The CDR3 nucleotides are TGTGCCAGCAGCTTAGGCGGACAGGCGTTCTATGGCTACACCTTC. It translates to CASSLGGQAFYGYTF. V gene TRBV11-2 combines with J gene TRBJ1-2; the match to TRBD1 covers 7 bases. Germline V gene sequence: CDR1 SGHAT, CDR2 FQNNGV. V lost 1 base to trimming and J lost 4 bases; unmatched junction nucleotides: 6. The CDR3 contains 15 residues.

The chain employs TRBV6-5 and TRBJ2-1, with D possibly being TRBD1 (5 bases). V lost 4 bases and J 2 bases, leaving 9 bases between the germline ends. This CDR3 region has 14 residues. Germline CDR1 reads MNHEY; CDR2 reads SVGAGI. The CDR3 loop reads CASSSGMAYNEQFF. CDR3 DNA: TGTGCCAGCAGTTCAGGGATGGCCTACAATGAGCAGTTCTTC.

This sequence joins TRBV7-2 and TRBJ1-2; possibly TRBD1 for D (6 bases). Germline values: CDR1 SGHTA, CDR2 FQGNSA. The V end was cut by 5 bases, the J end by 3 bases, with 13 bases between. The CDR3 is made up of 14 amino acids. The CDR3 DNA is TGTGCCAGCAGCGCGGACAGAAACTACTATGGCTACACCTTC. Its translation is CASSADRNYYGYTF.

This chain connects TRBV29-1 to TRBJ2-7; TRBD1 matches 11 bases. Germline V gene lookup returns CDR1 SQVTM and CDR2 ANQGSEA. After removal of 7 bases from V and 4 bases from J, the junction contained 18 bases not matched to a gene. The CDR3 runs 17 residues. This CDR3 is CSALGTGGITSRYEQYF. The CDR3 nucleotides read TGCAGCGCCCTTGGGACAGGGGGTATTACGTCTCGATACGAGCAGTACTTC.

The V gene is TRBV28, the J gene TRBJ1-5; 7 bases align to TRBD1. The J segment lost 2 bases and the V segment lost 5 bases, leaving 6 bases of the junction unmatched. This CDR3 contains 15 residues. Germline CDR1 is MDHEN and CDR2 is SYDVKM. In DNA, the CDR3 is TGTGCCAGCAGTGGGGGACAGCTCGGCAATCAGCCCCAGCATTTT. Encoded protein: CASSGGQLGNQPQHF.

The CDR3 DNA is TGTGCCACCAGCAGATTGACTAGCGGGACCAACGAGCAGTACTTC. Translated: CATSRLTSGTNEQYF. The V and J genes are TRBV15 and TRBJ2-7; 11 nucleotides line up with TRBD2. In germline, CDR1 is LNHNV, CDR2 YYDKDF (reference sequence). The CDR3 totals 15 residues. After removal of 2 bases from V and 5 bases from J, the junction contained 5 bases not matched to a gene.

V and J are TRBV27 and TRBJ1-6; 10 nucleotides agree with TRBD1. The CDR3 is 14 residues long. From germline, CDR1 is MNHEY and CDR2 SMNVEV (reference sequence). V lost 6 bases, J lost 10 bases, and 6 bases stayed unmatched. The CDR3, as DNA: TGTGCCAGCAGAGATCGGGACAGGGGCTCACCCCTCCACTTT. Its translation: CASRDRDRGSPLHF.

This chain uses TRBV6-5 with TRBJ1-3; D is ambiguous. CDR1 and CDR2 from the germline V gene are MNHEY and SVGAGI. The CDR3 has 15 residues. V was clipped by 7 bases and J by 4 bases, with 17 bases between them. The CDR3 sequence is CASKNIWARGNTIYF. The DNA for the CDR3 is TGTGCCAGCAAAAACATATGGGCCAGAGGAAACACCATATATTTT.

The rearrangement links TRBV5-4 to TRBJ1-4; D may be TRBD1 (6 bases). V was shortened by 6 bases and J by 8 bases, with 14 bases between the two germline ends. CDR1 and CDR2 from the germline V gene are SGHNT and YYREEE (reference sequence). This CDR3 contains 13 residues. The CDR3 DNA reads TGTGCCAGCACCCGAGGGGGGGAGGAAAAACTGTTTTTT. Amino acid sequence: CASTRGGEEKLFF.

This clone appeared a single time. The chain employs TRBV18 and TRBJ1-3; D not resolved. Trimming cost V 4 bases and J 0 bases, with 10 bases left between them. The germline V gene has CDR1 KGHSH and CDR2 LQKENI. The length of the CDR3 is 15 residues. CDR3 protein: CASSQDGVSGNTIYF. The CDR3 DNA is TGTGCCAGCTCACAAGACGGAGTCTCTGGAAACACCATATATTTT.

The rearrangement links TRBV4-2 to TRBJ2-1; 9 bases line up with TRBD2. The CDR3 has 18 residues. The V gene end was trimmed by 0 bases and the J gene end by 8 bases; junction bases not matched to a gene: 14. Germline V gene sequence: CDR1 LGHNA, CDR2 YNFKEQ. The CDR3 sequence is CASSQENLASGTLDEQFF. For the CDR3, the DNA is TGTGCCAGCAGCCAAGAAAATCTGGCTAGCGGGACCTTGGATGAGCAGTTCTTC.

The genes are TRBV19 and TRBJ1-6; 7 nucleotides line up with TRBD1. Germline V gives CDR1 LNHDA, CDR2 SQIVND (reference sequence). Trimming cost V 7 bases and J 0 bases; bases outside gene matches: 9. There are 17 residues in the CDR3. The CDR3 sequence is CASKTNRGGSYNSPLHF. In DNA, the CDR3 is TGTGCCAGTAAAACAAACAGGGGCGGCTCCTATAATTCACCCCTCCACTTT.

Notes on this clone: The sample carries other DNA sequences with the same CDR3. The chain joins TRBV30 to TRBJ2-2; D might be TRBD2 (5 bases). The V and J ends lost 3 bases and 0 bases respectively, with 14 bases between them. Germline CDR1 is GTSNPN and CDR2 is SVGIG (reference sequence). This CDR3 spans 16 amino acids. The CDR3 here is CAWSGLAGSNTGELFF. CDR3 in DNA: TGTGCCTGGAGCGGACTGGCAGGATCGAACACCGGGGAGCTGTTTTTT.

This chain's CDR3 is CASSRTSLIEGTGELFF. The CDR3 DNA reads TGCGCCAGCAGCCGAACTAGCCTGATCGAAGGGACCGGGGAGCTGTTTTTT. The chain is built from TRBV10-1 and TRBJ2-2, with D tentatively TRBD2 (6 bases). This CDR3 comprises 17 residues. Per germline, CDR1 WNHNN and CDR2 SYGVQD (reference sequence). Trimming removed 6 bases at V and 5 bases at J, with 22 bases between.

The rearrangement uses TRBV4-3 and TRBJ1-1, with TRBD1 identical over 7 bases. This CDR3 contains 16 residues. From germline, CDR1 is LGHNA and CDR2 YSLEER. V lost 0 bases and J lost 3; bases outside the gene matches: 7. The CDR3 DNA follows: TGCGCCAGCAGCCAAGAGAGGGGGCGCGCTGACACTGAAGCTTTCTTT. Translation: CASSQERGRADTEAFF.

This chain links TRBV4-1 with TRBJ1-4, with 8 bases identical to TRBD1. Germline assignment: CDR1 MGHRA and CDR2 YSYEKL. The CDR3 extends over 16 amino acids. V lost 0 bases to trimming and J lost 7 bases; unmatched junction nucleotides: 7. CDR3 sequence (DNA): TGCGCCAGCAGCCAAGATTCAGGACAGGGAGGTGAAAAACTGTTTTTT. Residues: CASSQDSGQGGEKLFF.

This clone was seen just once. The same CDR3 can be traced to other DNA sequences in this sample. The V and J genes are TRBV5-1 and TRBJ2-5; possible D gene TRBD2, 5 bases. The germline V gene has CDR1 SGHRS and CDR2 YFSETQ. Deletions cut 0 bases from V and 5 bases from J, with 5 bases between. The CDR3 sequence is 12 residues long. This CDR3 reads CASSLAGETQYF. CDR3 nucleotide sequence: TGCGCCAGCAGCTTGGCGGGGGAGACCCAGTACTTC.

This clone was detected once. J is TRBJ2-7 and V is TRBV24-1; 7 bases are shared with TRBD1. The length of the CDR3 is 16 residues. In germline, CDR1 is KGHDR, CDR2 SFDVKD. The V segment lost 4 bases and the J segment 2 bases; nucleotides outside the gene matches: 10. The DNA for the CDR3 is TGTGCCACCAGTGACTCCGGGACAGTGCAGACCTACGAGCAGTACTTC. It encodes CATSDSGTVQTYEQYF.

The chain recombines TRBV2 with TRBJ1-4, with D unclear. V gave up 3 bases and J gave up 8 bases, with 16 bases separating them. The CDR3 has 15 amino acids. Germline-derived CDR1 and CDR2 are SNHLY and FYNNEI. The CDR3 reads CASSDEGGMGEKLFF. As DNA, the CDR3 is TGTGCCAGCAGTGATGAAGGAGGAATGGGCGAAAAACTGTTTTTT.

The rearrangement uses TRBV2 and TRBJ1-3, with 7 bases lining up with TRBD1. J gave up 0 bases and V 7 bases, and 6 bases lay outside the gene matches. The germline V gene has CDR1 SNHLY and CDR2 FYNNEI. The CDR3 extends over 15 amino acids. This CDR3 is CASTPDRISGNTIYF. DNA of the CDR3: TGTGCCAGCACCCCGGACAGGATCTCTGGAAACACCATATATTTT.

This chain links TRBV5-1 with TRBJ1-6; 7 bases are a match to TRBD1. With V trimmed by 3 bases and J by 7 bases, 7 bases remained unmatched. The CDR3 runs 15 residues. Germline CDR1 reads SGHRS; CDR2 reads YFSETQ. In DNA form, the CDR3 reads TGCGCCAGCAGCTCCGGGACAGAGAAAAATTCACCCCTCCACTTT. It is translated as CASSSGTEKNSPLHF.

This chain links TRBV5-6 with TRBJ2-3; no clear D. This CDR3 has 14 residues. The germline V and J ends were trimmed by 0 bases and 2 bases, with 7 bases remaining between them. CDR1 and CDR2 from the germline V gene are SGHDT and YYEEEE. The CDR3 is CASSLVPVTDTQYF. Here the CDR3 DNA reads TGTGCCAGCAGCTTGGTCCCTGTCACAGATACGCAGTATTTT.